Presented here are 20 T cell receptor beta chains from one specimen sequenced in a study of cytomegalovirus exposure and HLA in healthy donors. It was with 60 Vbeta and 13 Jbeta primers that the PCR ran. The table came from immunoSEQ multiplex PCR; TCRdb's copy has only in-frame clones and leaves some out. The sample consists of some 180,000 clones, around 75% of them appearing once. Material: PBMCs. The receptors here all came from a male donor in good health and CMV-seronegative.

The chain has TRBV5-1 and TRBJ1-1; D is uncertain. The CDR3 spans 14 residues. Trimming removed 0 bases at V and 4 bases at J, with 10 bases between. Germline CDR1 reads SGHRS; CDR2 reads YFSETQ. CDR3 DNA sequence: TGCGCCAGCAGCTTGGCCACGCTCGGCACTGAAGCTTTCTTT. Its protein product is CASSLATLGTEAFF.

The J gene is TRBJ1-3, the V gene TRBV6-1; weak D call: TRBD1 (6 bases). Trimming shortened V by 6 bases and J by 0 bases, and 9 bases separated the two germline ends. The CDR3 contains 14 residues. Germline V gene data show CDR1 as MNHNS and CDR2 as SASEGT. The CDR3 sequence: CASRQGNSGNTIYF. CDR3 bases: TGTGCCAGCAGACAGGGAAACTCTGGAAACACCATATATTTT.

The CDR3 loop reads CASRTTGVVGDQPQHF. The CDR3 DNA follows: TGTGCCAGCAGAACTACAGGGGTGGTTGGCGATCAGCCCCAGCATTTT. The J gene is TRBJ1-5, the V gene TRBV28, with 7 bases matching TRBD1. This CDR3 has 16 residues. Germline-derived CDR1 and CDR2 are MDHEN and SYDVKM. The V segment lost 6 bases and the J segment 5 bases; nucleotides outside the gene matches: 13.

The chain links TRBV29-1 to TRBJ1-2; D not resolved. Trimming removed 1 base from V and 4 bases from J, with 13 bases in between. The CDR3 covers 14 residues. CDR1 is SQVTM and CDR2 is ANQGSEA in the germline V gene. In DNA form, the CDR3 reads TGCAGCGTTGAAGTGGCGCAGGCACTCTATGGCTACACCTTC. Protein product: CSVEVAQALYGYTF.

The V gene is TRBV6-5, the J gene TRBJ2-3; TRBD2 is a possible D gene (5 bases). Deletions cut 6 bases from V and 3 bases from J, with 10 bases between. The CDR3 totals 13 residues. Germline loops: CDR1 MNHEY, CDR2 SVGAGI. The CDR3 DNA is TGTGCCAGCAGGGATACGGGAACAGATACGCAGTATTTT. Its protein is CASRDTGTDTQYF.

The count of this clone is one. The chain employs TRBV6-5 and TRBJ2-7, with 8 positions matching TRBD1. The CDR3 sequence is 16 residues long. Germline V gene sequence: CDR1 MNHEY, CDR2 SVGAGI. V gave up 0 bases and J gave up 0 bases; unmatched junction bases: 4. The CDR3 bases are TGTGCCAGCAGTTACTCTCGACAGGGGAGCTCCTACGAGCAGTACTTC. Residues: CASSYSRQGSSYEQYF.

The chain carries TRBV15 and TRBJ2-1; D is uncertain. Germline loops: CDR1 LNHNV, CDR2 YYDKDF (reference sequence). Trimming stripped 0 bases from V and 6 bases from J, with 9 bases between. This CDR3 is 14 amino acids long. The CDR3 region is CATSRERWSNEQFF. CDR3 nucleotide sequence: TGTGCCACCAGCAGAGAGCGCTGGAGCAATGAGCAGTTCTTC.

The gene calls are TRBV19 and TRBJ2-1; the match to TRBD2 covers 9 bases. J lost 9 bases, V lost 3 bases, and 9 bases had no gene match. The germline V gene has CDR1 LNHDA and CDR2 SQIVND (reference sequence). The CDR3 runs 15 residues. The CDR3, as DNA: TGTGCCAGTAGTATTCGGCGGGAGGGCCGCAGTGAGCAGTTCTTC. The encoded protein is CASSIRREGRSEQFF.

The chain uses TRBV7-3 and TRBJ1-4; no definite D call. V shed 2 bases and J shed 0 bases, with 7 bases lying between them. The CDR3 runs 15 residues. The V gene's germline CDR1 is SGHTA and CDR2 FQGTGA. The CDR3: CASSLLTATNEKLFF. The CDR3 nucleotides read TGTGCCAGCAGCTTACTTACAGCAACTAATGAAAAACTGTTTTTT.

This chain connects TRBV28 to TRBJ1-6; D gene ambiguous. Germline V gene lookup returns CDR1 MDHEN and CDR2 SYDVKM. V was pared by 4 bases and J by 3 bases, with 10 bases between. This CDR3 is built from 15 residues. The DNA for the CDR3 is TGTGCCAGCAGTTCGCACAGCGGCTATAATTCACCCCTCCACTTT. Residues: CASSSHSGYNSPLHF. The entire variable domain, with the rest obtained from reference TRBV28 and TRBJ1-6, is as follows: DVKVTQSSRYLVKRTGEKVFLECVQDMDHENMFWYRQDPGLGLRLIYFSYDVKMKEKGDIPEGYSVSREKKERFSLILESASTNQTSMYLCASSSHSGYNSPLHFGNGTRLTVT.

The chain links TRBV27 to TRBJ1-2, with D unresolved. Germline V lookup: CDR1 MNHEY, CDR2 SMNVEV (reference sequence). V dropped 8 bases and J dropped 9 bases, with 13 bases sitting between them. CDR3 length: 11 amino acids. The CDR3 spells CASSNRRSYTF. In nucleotides, the CDR3 is TGTGCCAGCTCCAACCGGAGGAGCTACACCTTC.

The chain links TRBV19 to TRBJ2-3, with D tentatively TRBD2 (6 bases). This CDR3 region has 14 residues. Germline assignment: CDR1 LNHDA and CDR2 SQIVND (reference sequence). V was pared by 3 bases and J by 4 bases, with 11 bases between. The CDR3 DNA sequence: TGTGCCAGTAGTATTATGAGGGAGGCAGATACGCAGTATTTT. Protein: CASSIMREADTQYF.

CDR3 in DNA: TGTGCCTGGGGGACAGTCTTCAATCAGCCCCAGCATTTT. It translates to CAWGTVFNQPQHF. The chain recombines TRBV30 with TRBJ1-5, with 7 bases lining up with TRBD1. The CDR3 extends over 13 amino acids. The V gene end was trimmed by 5 bases and the J gene end by 3 bases; junction bases not matched to a gene: 4. Germline CDR1 and CDR2: GTSNPN and SVGIG (reference sequence).

This clone was detected a few times. This chain links TRBV6-5 with TRBJ1-5, with TRBD1 as a possible D gene (5 bases). V lost 5 bases, J lost 6 bases, and 11 bases lay in between. The CDR3 is 13 residues long. Germline V gene lookup returns CDR1 MNHEY and CDR2 SVGAGI. The CDR3 spells CASSDSGGQPQHF. The CDR3 DNA reads TGTGCCAGCAGTGATTCCGGGGGTCAGCCCCAGCATTTT.

This clone was detected only a few times. V and J are TRBV4-3 and TRBJ2-1; TRBD2 matches at 10 bases. Germline values: CDR1 LGHNA, CDR2 YSLEER. CDR3 size: 20 residues. The J segment lost 1 base and the V segment lost 0 bases, leaving 12 bases of the junction unmatched. CDR3 coding DNA: TGCGCCAGCAGCCAAGAAGCGGGAGGGCCGTTTTTAAGGTCCTACAATGAGCAGTTCTTC. It specifies CASSQEAGGPFLRSYNEQFF.

In its sample, this clone was seen once. The V call is TRBV4-2, the J call TRBJ2-1; D may be TRBD2 (7 bases). Germline-derived CDR1 and CDR2 are LGHNA and YNFKEQ. V was pared by 4 bases and J by 8 bases, with 15 bases between. This CDR3 region has 14 residues. DNA for the CDR3: TGTGCCAGCAGCCTTCGAGAGGGGGGGGATGAGCAGTTCTTC. Protein product: CASSLREGGDEQFF.

The table lists this clone with a count of one. The chain couples TRBV5-6 to TRBJ2-4; 7 bases line up with TRBD2. The CDR3 covers 14 residues. Per the germline V gene, CDR1 is SGHDT and CDR2 is YYEEEE. Trimming took 0 bases from V and 8 from J; bases not matched to a gene: 5. The CDR3 coding sequence is TGTGCCAGCAGCTTGGGGGAGGGCCTAGACATTCAGTACTTC. Its translation is CASSLGEGLDIQYF. The entire variable domain, with the rest obtained from reference TRBV5-6 and TRBJ2-4, is as follows: DAGVTQSPTHLIKTRGQQVTLRCSPKSGHDTVSWYQQALGQGPQFIFQYYEEEERQRGNFPDRFSGHQFPNYSSELNVNALLLGDSALYLCASSLGEGLDIQYFGAGTRLSVL.

The V call is TRBV28, the J call TRBJ1-5; a weak D match, TRBD1 (6 bases). Trimming shortened V by 5 bases and J by 12 bases, and 11 bases separated the two germline ends. There are 11 residues in the CDR3. CDR1 is MDHEN, CDR2 SYDVKM, per germline. CDR3 DNA sequence: TGTGCCAGCAGTCCTGGGGGACACCAGCATTTT. Amino acids: CASSPGGHQHF.

The chain uses TRBV5-4 and TRBJ2-5; D gene uncertain. The CDR3 is 11 residues long. V gave up 1 base and J gave up 5 bases, with 3 bases separating them. Germline V lookup: CDR1 SGHNT, CDR2 YYREEE (reference sequence). The CDR3 sequence: CASSLSETQYF. In nucleotides, the CDR3 is TGTGCCAGCAGCTTGTCGGAGACCCAGTACTTC. Drawing the rest from reference TRBV5-4 and TRBJ2-5, the complete variable domain is ETGVTQSPTHLIKTRGQQVTLRCSSQSGHNTVSWYQQALGQGPQFIFQYYREEENGRGNFPPRFSGLQFPNYSSELNVNALELDDSALYLCASSLSETQYFGPGTRLLVL.

The chain combines TRBV11-2 with TRBJ2-7; D uncertain. The CDR3 has 12 residues. Trimming shortened V by 3 bases and J by 3 bases, and 6 bases separated the two germline ends. Germline lookup yields CDR1 SGHAT and CDR2 FQNNGV. The CDR3, as DNA: TGTGCCAGCAGCTTCTCTATCTACGAGCAGTACTTC. It codes for CASSFSIYEQYF.